This is a list of T cell receptor beta chains from one sample in a study of cytomegalovirus exposure and HLA in healthy donors. Clones were sequenced by immunoSEQ multiplex PCR, and TCRdb holds only the in-frame ones, with some missing. The table lists about 130,000 clones, just under 80% of them singletons. The specimen was PBMCs. The source is a man younger than 45 in good health and CMV-seronegative. Both conserved end residues are part of each CDR3. D genes are given only for firm matches. Expanded clones get a size class; other rows say once, few or many, or leave the size out.

size	V	J	D	DNA	CDR3
once	TRBV4-1	TRBJ1-4	-	TGCGCCAGCAGCCATGTTCGGACAGATGAAAAACTGTTTTTT	CASSHVRTDEKLFF
once	TRBV6-6	TRBJ2-7	TRBD1	TGTGCCAGCAGCCGACAGGGCTACGAGCAGTACTTC	CASSRQGYEQYF
few	TRBV11-2	TRBJ2-1	-	TGTGCCAGCAGCTCGCGGGGTGGGGTGAATGAGCAGTTCTTC	CASSSRGGVNEQFF
-	TRBV27	TRBJ2-7	TRBD2	TGTGCCAGCAGTTTCCGACTAGCGGGACCCTACGAGCAGTACTTC	CASSFRLAGPYEQYF
-	TRBV5-1	TRBJ2-2	TRBD1	TGCGCCAGCAGCCCGTTGACAGGGTTAATAGTCACCGGGGAGCTGTTTTTT	CASSPLTGLIVTGELFF
-	TRBV15	TRBJ2-5	TRBD1	TGTGCCACCAGCAGAGATGACAGGGGTCTGGAAGAGACCCAGTACTTC	CATSRDDRGLEETQYF
-	TRBV4-3	TRBJ2-6	-	TGCGCCAGCAGCCAAGATTACAAAGTCCTGACTTTC	CASSQDYKVLTF
few	TRBV5-6	TRBJ2-1	-	TGTGCCAGCAGCTTCTACGGGTCCCACAATGAGCAGTTCTTC	CASSFYGSHNEQFF
-	TRBV5-4	TRBJ2-5	TRBD2	TGTGCCAGCAGCCCCCCCGGTAGCGGGAGACGCCAAGAGACCCAGTACTTC	CASSPPGSGRRQETQYF
-	TRBV30	TRBJ2-7	-	TGTGCCTGGAGTGTAGGGGCCATTTACGGAGCCGAGCAGTACTTC	CAWSVGAIYGAEQYF
-	TRBV28	TRBJ2-2	TRBD2	TGTGCCAGCAGTTTCGTCCTGGCTAGCGGGAGGGAGGACACCGGGGAGCTGTTTTTT	CASSFVLASGREDTGELFF
-	TRBV6-6	TRBJ1-6	-	TGTGCCAGCAGCTTTCCGCAGGGAGGTAATTCACCCCTCCACTTT	CASSFPQGGNSPLHF
once	TRBV5-1	TRBJ2-1	TRBD2	TGCGCCAGCAGCTTATTGGGAGCGGGAGCCTACAATGAGCAGTTCTTC	CASSLLGAGAYNEQFF
-	TRBV7-6	TRBJ2-1	TRBD2	TGTGCCAGCAGCTTAGATACTAGCGGGAGACTATACAATGAGCAGTTCTTC	CASSLDTSGRLYNEQFF
-	TRBV6-5	TRBJ2-2	-	TGTGCCAGCAGTTACTGGGCGACAGACACCGGGGAGCTGTTTTTT	CASSYWATDTGELFF
-	TRBV7-2	TRBJ2-1	TRBD2	TGTGCCAGCAGCTTATACGGCTTGAGCGGGGTCAATGAGCAGTTCTTC	CASSLYGLSGVNEQFF
-	TRBV4-2	TRBJ2-7	-	TGTGCCAGCAGCCAAGGACAGCTCCGCTACGAGCAGTACTTC	CASSQGQLRYEQYF
-	TRBV6-5	TRBJ2-7	TRBD2	TGTGCCAGCAGTTTGATTAGCGGGAGAGACGAGCAGTACTTC	CASSLISGRDEQYF
-	TRBV5-1	TRBJ1-1	TRBD1	TGCGCCAGCAGCTCCCAACAGGGGAGAGACACTGAAGCTTTCTTT	CASSSQQGRDTEAFF
-	TRBV4-1	TRBJ2-7	TRBD2	TGCGCCAGCAGCCAAGGGGTAGCGGGCGGGCAGTACTTC	CASSQGVAGGQYF
-	TRBV7-8	TRBJ2-7	TRBD2	TGTGCCAGCAGCGAGGGCGGGGGGGCCTACGAGCAGTACTTC	CASSEGGGAYEQYF
-	TRBV28	TRBJ1-5	-	TGTGCCAGCAATTCGCTGTCAGGGCTGCGTCGGCCCCAGCATTTT	CASNSLSGLRRPQHF